This TCR beta chain was sequenced in a study of blood T cell repertoires in COVID-19. Study summary: Samples taken during acute and convalescent COVID-19 were collected in the United States, Italy and Spain. T cells, B-cell-depleted T cells, or PBMCs provided the cDNA or gDNA that served as material.

There are 14 residues in the CDR3. Trimming left V 0 bases short and J 7 bases short, with 14 bases between. Germline assignment: CDR1 SGDLS and CDR2 YYNGEE. The authors' processing: Researchers report that nucleated cell counts were estimated from reference gene primer amplification. Method: immunoSEQ multiplex PCR; TCRdb's copy keeps in-frame clones and lacks some. V and J calls and clone size follow that table, whereas D and trimming were derived from the DNA. The sample has more than 95,000 clones, around four fifths seen once; the top ten hold 20% to 25%. This sequence was found in a human donor in a cohort sampled during active COVID-19. The chain couples TRBV9 to TRBJ2-7; D is unclear. The sequenced sample consisted of peripheral blood. CDR3 residues: CASSVDPGTREQYF. As DNA, the CDR3 is TGTGCCAGCAGCGTAGATCCAGGAACACGAGAGCAGTACTTC. The full variable domain, with the rest looked up from reference TRBV9 and TRBJ2-7, is DSGVTQTPKHLITATGQRVTLRCSPRSGDLSVYWYQQSLDQGLQFLIQYYNGEERAKGNILERFSAQQFPDLHSELNLSSLELGDSALYFCASSVDPGTREQYFGPGTRLTVT.